Sequencing of this T cell receptor beta chain was carried out in a study of cytomegalovirus exposure and HLA in healthy donors. This CDR3 is built from 18 residues. The germline V gene encodes CDR1 SGHRS and CDR2 YFSETQ. Trimming cost V 2 bases and J 0 bases; bases outside gene matches: 5. This clone was counted only a few times. With 60 Vbeta and 13 Jbeta primers, the PCR was carried out. Under the authors' procedure: Counted up in a later analysis, unique TCR beta chains came to roughly 80 million, with about 10 million shared. Some clones are missing from TCRdb's copy, which holds only in-frame ones; the method was immunoSEQ multiplex PCR. That table is the source of V, J and clone size, and D and trimming were worked out from the DNA. The sample contains 90,000 to 150,000 clones, around 84% of which appear only once.

Material: PBMCs. The source of this sequence is a woman aged 25 to 39 in good health and CMV-seropositive. V usage is TRBV5-1 and J usage is TRBJ2-3; 14 nucleotides agree with TRBD2. Here the CDR3 reads CASSFRTSGGTSTDTQYF. In nucleotides, the CDR3 is TGCGCCAGCAGCTTTCGGACTAGCGGGGGGACTAGCACAGATACGCAGTATTTT. The variable domain in full, with the rest retrieved from reference TRBV5-1 and TRBJ2-3, is KAGVTQTPRYLIKTRGQQVTLSCSPISGHRSVSWYQQTPGQGLQFLFEYFSETQRNKGNFPGRFSGRQFSNSRSEMNVSTLELGDSALYLCASSFRTSGGTSTDTQYFGPGTRLTVL.